The clone carrying this TCR beta chain was counted between two and nine times. The data were produced by immunoSEQ multiplex PCR, yet TCRdb's version contains in-frame clones alone and is incomplete. Here the sample spans around 99,000 clones, around nine tenths being singletons. The sample is drawn from a study of cytomegalovirus exposure and HLA in healthy donors. The length of the CDR3 is 11 residues. CDR1 is MNHEY and CDR2 is SVGAGI in the germline V gene. V lost 5 bases, J lost 8 bases, and 9 bases lay in between. This clonotype originated in a woman younger than 35 in good health and CMV-seronegative. Material for sequencing was PBMCs. The chain joins TRBV6-5 to TRBJ1-2; D is perhaps TRBD1 (6 bases). The CDR3 bases are TGTGCCAGCAGTACAGGGAGCGGCTACACCTTC. Its translation: CASSTGSGYTF.